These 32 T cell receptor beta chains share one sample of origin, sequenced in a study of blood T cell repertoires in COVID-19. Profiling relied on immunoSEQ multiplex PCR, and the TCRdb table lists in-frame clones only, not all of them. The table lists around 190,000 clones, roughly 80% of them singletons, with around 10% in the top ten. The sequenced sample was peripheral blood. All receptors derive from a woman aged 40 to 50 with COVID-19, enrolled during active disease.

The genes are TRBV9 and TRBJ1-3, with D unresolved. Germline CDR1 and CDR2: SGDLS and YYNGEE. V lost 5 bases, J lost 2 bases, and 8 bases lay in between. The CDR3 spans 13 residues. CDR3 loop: CASSTRPGNTIYF. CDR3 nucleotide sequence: TGTGCCAGCAGTACGAGGCCTGGAAACACCATATATTTT.

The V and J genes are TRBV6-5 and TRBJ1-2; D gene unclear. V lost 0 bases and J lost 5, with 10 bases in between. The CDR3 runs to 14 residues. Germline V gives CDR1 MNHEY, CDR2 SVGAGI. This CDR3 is CASSYSRSGYGYTF. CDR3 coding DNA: TGTGCCAGCAGTTACTCGAGGTCGGGGTATGGCTACACCTTC.

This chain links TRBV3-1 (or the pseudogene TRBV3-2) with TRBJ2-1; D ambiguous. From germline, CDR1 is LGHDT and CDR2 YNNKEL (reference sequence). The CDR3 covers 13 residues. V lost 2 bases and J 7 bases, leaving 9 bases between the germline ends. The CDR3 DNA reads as TGTGCCAGCAGCCAAAGTACGGGTAATGAGCAGTTCTTC. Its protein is CASSQSTGNEQFF.

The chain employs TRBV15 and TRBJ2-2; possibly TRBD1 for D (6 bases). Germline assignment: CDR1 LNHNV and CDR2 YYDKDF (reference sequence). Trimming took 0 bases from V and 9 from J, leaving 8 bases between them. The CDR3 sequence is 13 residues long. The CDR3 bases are TGTGCCACCAGCAGAGAGGGGGCCAGGGAGCTGTTTTTT. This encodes CATSREGARELFF.

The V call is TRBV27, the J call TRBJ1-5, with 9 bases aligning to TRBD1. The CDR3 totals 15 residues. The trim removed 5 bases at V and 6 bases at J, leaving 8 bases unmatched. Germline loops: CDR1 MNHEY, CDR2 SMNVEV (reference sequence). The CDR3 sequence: CASSAGTGKGQPQHF. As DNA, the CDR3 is TGTGCCAGCAGTGCAGGGACAGGGAAGGGTCAGCCCCAGCATTTT.

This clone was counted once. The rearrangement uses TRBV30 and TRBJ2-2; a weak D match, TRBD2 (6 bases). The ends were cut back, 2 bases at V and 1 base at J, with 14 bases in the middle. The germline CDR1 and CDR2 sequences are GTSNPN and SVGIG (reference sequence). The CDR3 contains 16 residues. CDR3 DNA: TGTGCCTGGAGTCAAAAGGCGGGGATGAACACCGGGGAGCTGTTTTTT. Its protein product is CAWSQKAGMNTGELFF.

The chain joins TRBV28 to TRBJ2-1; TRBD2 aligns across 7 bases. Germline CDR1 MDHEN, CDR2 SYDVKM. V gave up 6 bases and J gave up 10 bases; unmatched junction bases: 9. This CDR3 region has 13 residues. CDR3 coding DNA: TGTGCCAGCAGAGGACTAGGTCATTGGGAGCAGTTCTTC. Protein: CASRGLGHWEQFF.

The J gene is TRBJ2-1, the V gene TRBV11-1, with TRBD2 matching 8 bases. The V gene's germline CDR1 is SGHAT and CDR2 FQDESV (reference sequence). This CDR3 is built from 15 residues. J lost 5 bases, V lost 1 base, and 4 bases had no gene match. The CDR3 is CASSLDGRANNEQFF. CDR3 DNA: TGTGCCAGCAGCTTAGACGGGAGGGCCAACAATGAGCAGTTCTTC.

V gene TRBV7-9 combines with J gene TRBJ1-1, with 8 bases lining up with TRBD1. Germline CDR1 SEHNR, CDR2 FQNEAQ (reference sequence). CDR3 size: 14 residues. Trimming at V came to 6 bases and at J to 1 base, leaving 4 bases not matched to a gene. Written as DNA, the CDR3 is TGTGCCAGCAGGGGGCAGGGGGCGAACACTGAAGCTTTCTTT. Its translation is CASRGQGANTEAFF.

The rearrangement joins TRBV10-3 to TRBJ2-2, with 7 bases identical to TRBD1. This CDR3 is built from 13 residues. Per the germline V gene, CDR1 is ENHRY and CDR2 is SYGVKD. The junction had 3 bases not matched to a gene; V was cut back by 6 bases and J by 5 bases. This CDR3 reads CAISTGVTGELFF. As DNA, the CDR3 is TGTGCCATCAGCACAGGGGTTACCGGGGAGCTGTTTTTT.

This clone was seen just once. This chain's CDR3 is CATSREGGDYGYTF. CDR3 DNA: TGTGCCACCAGCAGAGAGGGAGGGGACTATGGCTACACCTTC. The rearrangement uses TRBV15 and TRBJ1-2; possibly TRBD1 for D (5 bases). From germline, CDR1 is LNHNV and CDR2 YYDKDF (reference sequence). Deletions cut 0 bases from V and 3 bases from J, with 8 bases between. This CDR3 has 14 amino acids.

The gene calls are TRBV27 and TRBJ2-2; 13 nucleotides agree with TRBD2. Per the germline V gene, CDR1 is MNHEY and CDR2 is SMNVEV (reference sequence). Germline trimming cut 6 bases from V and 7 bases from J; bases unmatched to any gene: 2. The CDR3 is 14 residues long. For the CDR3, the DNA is TGTGCCAGCAGACTAGCGGGGGGGCGCGGGGAGCTGTTTTTT. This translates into CASRLAGGRGELFF.

The DNA of the CDR3 is TGTGCCAGCAGTTTATCGTTAGCGGGGGGGCCGTCCGGGGAGCTGTTTTTT. Translating gives CASSLSLAGGPSGELFF. The chain is built from TRBV27 and TRBJ2-2, with 11 bases lining up with TRBD2. Germline values: CDR1 MNHEY, CDR2 SMNVEV (reference sequence). V shed 0 bases, J shed 6 bases, and the junction held 6 bases outside the gene matches. CDR3 length: 17 residues.

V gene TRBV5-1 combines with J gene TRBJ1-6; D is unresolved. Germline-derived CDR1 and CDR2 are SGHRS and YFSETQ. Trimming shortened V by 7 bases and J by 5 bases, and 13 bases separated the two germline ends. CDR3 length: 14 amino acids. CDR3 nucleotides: TGCGCCAGCGCGGTATGGCAGAATAATTCACCCCTCCACTTT. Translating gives CASAVWQNNSPLHF.

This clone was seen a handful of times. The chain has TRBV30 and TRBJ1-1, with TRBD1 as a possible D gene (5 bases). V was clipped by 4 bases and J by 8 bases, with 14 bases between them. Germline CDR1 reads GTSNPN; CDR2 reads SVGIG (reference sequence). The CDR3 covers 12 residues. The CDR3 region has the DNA TGTGCCTGGAAATACATTAAGGGGGAAGCTTTCTTT. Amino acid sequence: CAWKYIKGEAFF.

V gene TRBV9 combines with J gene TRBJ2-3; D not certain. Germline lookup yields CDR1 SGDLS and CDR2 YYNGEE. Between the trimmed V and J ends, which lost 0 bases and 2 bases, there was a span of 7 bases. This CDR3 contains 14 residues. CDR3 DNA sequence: TGTGCCAGCAGCGTAGACTCTAACACAGATACGCAGTATTTT. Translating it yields CASSVDSNTDTQYF.

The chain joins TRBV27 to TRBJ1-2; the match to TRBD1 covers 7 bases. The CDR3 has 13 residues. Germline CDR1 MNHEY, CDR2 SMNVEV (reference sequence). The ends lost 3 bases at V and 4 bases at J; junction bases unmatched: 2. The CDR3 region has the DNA TGTGCCAGCAGTTTTTCAGGGGGCTATGGCTACACCTTC. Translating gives CASSFSGGYGYTF.

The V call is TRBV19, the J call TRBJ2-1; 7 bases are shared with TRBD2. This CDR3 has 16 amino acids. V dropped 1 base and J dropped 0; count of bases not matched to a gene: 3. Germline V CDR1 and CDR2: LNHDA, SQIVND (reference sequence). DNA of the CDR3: TGTGCCAGTAGTATAGTGGCGGGAGCCTCCTACAATGAGCAGTTCTTC. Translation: CASSIVAGASYNEQFF.

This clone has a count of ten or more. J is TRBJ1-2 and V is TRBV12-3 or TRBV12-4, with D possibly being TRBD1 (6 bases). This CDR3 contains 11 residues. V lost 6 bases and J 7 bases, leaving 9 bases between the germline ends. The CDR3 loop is CASSHRVGYTF. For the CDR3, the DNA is TGTGCCAGCAGCCACAGGGTTGGCTACACCTTC.

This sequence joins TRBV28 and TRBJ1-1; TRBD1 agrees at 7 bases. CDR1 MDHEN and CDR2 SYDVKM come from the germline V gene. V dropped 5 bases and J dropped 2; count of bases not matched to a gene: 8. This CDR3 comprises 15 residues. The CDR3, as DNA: TGTGCCAGCAGTCCCCACCGACAGGGAAACACTGAAGCTTTCTTT. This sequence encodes CASSPHRQGNTEAFF.

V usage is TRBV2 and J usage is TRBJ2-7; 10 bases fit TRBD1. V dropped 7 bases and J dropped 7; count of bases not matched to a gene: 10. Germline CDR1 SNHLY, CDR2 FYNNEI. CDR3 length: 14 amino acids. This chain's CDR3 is CASTGQGDRSEQYF. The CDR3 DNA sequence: TGTGCCAGCACAGGACAGGGGGACCGGAGTGAGCAGTACTTC. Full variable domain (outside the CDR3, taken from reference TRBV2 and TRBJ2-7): EPEVTQTPSHQVTQMGQEVILRCVPISNHLYFYWYRQILGQKVEFLVSFYNNEISEKSEIFDDQFSVERPDGSNFTLKIRSTKLEDSAMYFCASTGQGDRSEQYFGPGTRLTVT.

The CDR3 spells CASSAIDGTREGGELFF. In nucleotides, the CDR3 is TGTGCCAGCAGTGCCATCGACGGGACTAGGGAGGGCGGGGAGCTGTTTTTT. The V gene is TRBV28, the J gene TRBJ2-2; 8 bases fit TRBD2. Germline CDR1 reads MDHEN; CDR2 reads SYDVKM. Germline trimming cut 5 bases from V and 7 bases from J; bases unmatched to any gene: 15. The CDR3 is 17 amino acids.

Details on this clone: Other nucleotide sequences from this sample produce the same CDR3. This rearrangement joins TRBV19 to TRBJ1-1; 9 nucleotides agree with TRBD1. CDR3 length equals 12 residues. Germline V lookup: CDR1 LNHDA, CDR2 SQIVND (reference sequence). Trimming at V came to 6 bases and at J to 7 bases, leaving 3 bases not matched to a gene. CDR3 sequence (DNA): TGTGCCAGTAGCTGGGGACAGGGTGAAGCTTTCTTT. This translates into CASSWGQGEAFF.

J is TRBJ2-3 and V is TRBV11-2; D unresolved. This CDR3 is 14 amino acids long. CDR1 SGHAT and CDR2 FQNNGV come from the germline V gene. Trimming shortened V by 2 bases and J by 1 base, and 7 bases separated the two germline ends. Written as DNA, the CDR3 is TGTGCCAGCAGCTTACGGCAGGGCACAGATACGCAGTATTTT. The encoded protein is CASSLRQGTDTQYF.

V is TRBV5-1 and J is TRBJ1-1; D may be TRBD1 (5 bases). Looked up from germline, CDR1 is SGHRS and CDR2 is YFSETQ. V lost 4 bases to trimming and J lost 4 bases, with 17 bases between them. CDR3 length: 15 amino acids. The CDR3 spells CASSPLPGIVTEAFF. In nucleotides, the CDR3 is TGCGCCAGCAGCCCACTACCAGGGATAGTCACTGAAGCTTTCTTT.

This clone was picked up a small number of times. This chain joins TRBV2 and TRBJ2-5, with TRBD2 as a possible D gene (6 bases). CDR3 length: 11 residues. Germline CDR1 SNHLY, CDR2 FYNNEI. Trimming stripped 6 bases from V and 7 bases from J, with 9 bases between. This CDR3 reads CASREGVTQYF. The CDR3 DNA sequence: TGTGCCAGCAGGGAGGGAGTGACCCAGTACTTC.

CDR3: CASSESRERSYNEQFF. DNA for the CDR3: TGCGCCAGCAGTGAGTCTCGGGAGCGATCCTACAATGAGCAGTTCTTC. The chain links TRBV10-2 to TRBJ2-1; D may be TRBD2 (6 bases). V was pared by 0 bases and J by 1 base, with 10 bases between. The CDR3 loop spans 16 amino acids. From germline, CDR1 is WSHSY and CDR2 SAAADI.

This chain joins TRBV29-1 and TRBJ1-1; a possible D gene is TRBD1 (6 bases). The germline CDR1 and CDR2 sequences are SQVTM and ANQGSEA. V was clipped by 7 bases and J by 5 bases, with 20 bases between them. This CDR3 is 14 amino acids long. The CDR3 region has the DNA TGCAGCGGTCAACAGGGCTGGGGGTGGACTGAAGCTTTCTTT. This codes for CSGQQGWGWTEAFF.

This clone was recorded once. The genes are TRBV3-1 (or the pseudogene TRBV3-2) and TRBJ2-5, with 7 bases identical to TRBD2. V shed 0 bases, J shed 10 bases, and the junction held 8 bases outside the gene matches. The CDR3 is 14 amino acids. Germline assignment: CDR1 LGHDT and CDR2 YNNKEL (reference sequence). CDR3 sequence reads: CASSQDGTIPSQYF. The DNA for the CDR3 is TGTGCCAGCAGCCAAGATGGGACTATCCCTAGCCAGTACTTC.

For the CDR3, the DNA is TGTGCCAGCAGCCGCGACAGGGGGGACTTCGGCTACACCTTC. It is translated as CASSRDRGDFGYTF. This chain links TRBV5-4 with TRBJ1-2, with 9 bases that match TRBD1. V gave up 4 bases and J gave up 8 bases; unmatched junction bases: 9. The CDR3 is 14 amino acids. Germline loops: CDR1 SGHNT, CDR2 YYREEE (reference sequence).

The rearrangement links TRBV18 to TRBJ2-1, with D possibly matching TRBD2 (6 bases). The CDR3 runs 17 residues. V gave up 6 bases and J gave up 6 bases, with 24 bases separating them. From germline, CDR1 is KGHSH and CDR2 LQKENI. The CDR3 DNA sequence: TGTGCCAGCTCCCCCAGCAGGGCGGGGACGAGGGGCAATGAGCAGTTCTTC. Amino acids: CASSPSRAGTRGNEQFF.

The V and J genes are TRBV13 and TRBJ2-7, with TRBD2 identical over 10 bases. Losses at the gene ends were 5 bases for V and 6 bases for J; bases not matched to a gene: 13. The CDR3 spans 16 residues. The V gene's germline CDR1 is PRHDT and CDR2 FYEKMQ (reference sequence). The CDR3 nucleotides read TGTGCCAGCAGCGGGGGGGCAGGGACTAGCGATGGCGAGCAGTACTTC. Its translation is CASSGGAGTSDGEQYF.